This section outlines one TCR beta chain sequence together with its context. Its target is unknown. The data originate from a study of T cell responses to AZD1222 COVID-19 vaccine. Study outcomes and limitations: With two AZD1222 doses given, Spike-specific TCR breadth and depth both rose. Donors were chiefly white British, with a greater number of females, and clonal diversity was perhaps underestimated. Among AZD1222 vaccinees, only 5 to 7 were seropositive at baseline.

Only in-frame clones appear in the TCRdb table, and some are missing; sequencing was by immunoSEQ multiplex PCR. The table has about 72,000 clones, about nine tenths seen once. The CDR3 extends over 14 amino acids. J was trimmed by 5 bases and V by 6 bases; bases with no gene match: 7. Germline V lookup: CDR1 MNHEY, CDR2 SVGEGT. V is TRBV6-2 or TRBV6-3 and J is TRBJ2-3; TRBD2 aligns across 8 bases. This TCR came from an adult in good health. The source was peripheral blood, collected on day 0 of AZD1222 vaccination. This CDR3 reads CASSPRGGIDTQYF. CDR3 coding DNA: TGTGCCAGCAGCCCCCGGGGGGGCATAGATACGCAGTATTTT.